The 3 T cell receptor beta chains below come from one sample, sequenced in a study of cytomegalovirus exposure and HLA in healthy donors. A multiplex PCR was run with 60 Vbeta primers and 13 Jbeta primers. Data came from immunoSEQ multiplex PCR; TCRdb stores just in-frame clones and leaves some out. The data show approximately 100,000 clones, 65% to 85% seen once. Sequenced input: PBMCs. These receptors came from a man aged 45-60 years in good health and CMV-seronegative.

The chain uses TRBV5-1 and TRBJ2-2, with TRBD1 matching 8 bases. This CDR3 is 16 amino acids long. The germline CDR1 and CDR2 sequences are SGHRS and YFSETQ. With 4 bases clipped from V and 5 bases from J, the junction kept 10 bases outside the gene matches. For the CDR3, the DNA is TGCGCCAGCAGCACCCCCGGTAGGACAGGGACCGGGGAGCTGTTTTTT. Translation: CASSTPGRTGTGELFF.

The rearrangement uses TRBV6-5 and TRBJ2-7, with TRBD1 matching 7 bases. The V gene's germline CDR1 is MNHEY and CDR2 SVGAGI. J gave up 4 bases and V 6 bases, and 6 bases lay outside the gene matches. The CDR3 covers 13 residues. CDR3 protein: CASRPDREYEQYF. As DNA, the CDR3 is TGTGCCAGCAGGCCCGACAGGGAGTACGAGCAGTACTTC.

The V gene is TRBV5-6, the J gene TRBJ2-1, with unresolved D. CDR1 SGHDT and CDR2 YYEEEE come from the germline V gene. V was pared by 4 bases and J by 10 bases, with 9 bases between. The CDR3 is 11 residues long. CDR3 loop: CASSLGREQFF. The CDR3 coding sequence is TGTGCCAGCAGCCTGGGCCGGGAGCAGTTCTTC.